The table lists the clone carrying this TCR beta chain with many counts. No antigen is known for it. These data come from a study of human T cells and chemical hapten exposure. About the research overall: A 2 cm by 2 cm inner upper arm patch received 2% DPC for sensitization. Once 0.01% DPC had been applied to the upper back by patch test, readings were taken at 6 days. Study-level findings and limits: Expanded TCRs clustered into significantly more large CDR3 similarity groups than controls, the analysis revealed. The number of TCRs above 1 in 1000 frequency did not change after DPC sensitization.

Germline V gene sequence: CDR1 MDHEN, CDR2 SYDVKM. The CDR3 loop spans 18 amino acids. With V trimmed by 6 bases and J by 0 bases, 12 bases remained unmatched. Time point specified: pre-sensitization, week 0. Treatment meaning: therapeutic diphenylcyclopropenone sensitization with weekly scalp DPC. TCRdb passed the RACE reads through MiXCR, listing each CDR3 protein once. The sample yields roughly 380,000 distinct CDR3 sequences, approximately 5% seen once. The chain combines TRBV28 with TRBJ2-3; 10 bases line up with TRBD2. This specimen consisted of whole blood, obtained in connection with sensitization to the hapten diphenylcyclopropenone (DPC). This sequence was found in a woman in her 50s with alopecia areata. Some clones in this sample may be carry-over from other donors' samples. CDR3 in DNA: TGTGCCAGCAGCCCTGGGACTAGCGCACCCCCGAGCACAGATACGCAGTATTTT. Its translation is CASSPGTSAPPSTDTQYF.